This T cell receptor (beta chain) was sequenced in a study of T cell changes during pregnancy in multiple sclerosis. The CDR3 is 16 amino acids. The V gene's germline CDR1 is MNHEY and CDR2 SMNVEV (reference sequence). V lost 6 bases and J lost 6; bases outside the gene matches: 10. Profiled with immunoSEQ multiplex PCR; TCRdb holds only in-frame clones, not every one. The repertoire includes 91,000 or so clones, 80% to 95% of them detected once, and 2% to 2.5% sits in the top ten. The sample was peripheral blood, taken after pregnancy. The source of this sequence is a female donor with multiple sclerosis, enrolled in a pregnancy study. The chain is built from TRBV27 and TRBJ2-2; 10 bases fit TRBD1. The CDR3 nucleotides read TGTGCCAGCAGCCAGATGGGACAGGGGTGGGCCGGGGAGCTGTTTTTT. Translated: CASSQMGQGWAGELFF.